This entry lists 21 T cell receptor beta chains sequenced from one sample in a study of T cells in tumors and immune-related adverse events. The data were produced by immunoSEQ multiplex PCR, yet TCRdb's version contains in-frame clones alone and is incomplete. The table lists about 24,000 clones, about 93% of them singletons, with approximately 1.5% in the top ten. This material consisted of lymph node tissue, taken from a patient treated with anti-PD-1 therapy. These receptors originate from a female donor with metastatic renal cell carcinoma.

The table lists this clone with a few counts. The chain couples TRBV7-9 to TRBJ1-1; D unresolved. The germline CDR1 and CDR2 sequences are SEHNR and FQNEAQ (reference sequence). Trimming took off 3 bases at V and 1 base at J, with 12 bases between the two ends. The CDR3 consists of 15 residues. CDR3 residues: CASSFYRSPNTEAFF. The CDR3 DNA follows: TGTGCCAGCAGCTTCTACAGATCACCGAACACTGAAGCTTTCTTT. The complete variable domain, with remaining parts taken from reference TRBV7-9 and TRBJ1-1, reads DTGVSQNPRHKITKRGQNVTFRCDPISEHNRLYWYRQTLGQGPEFLTYFQNEAQLEKSRLLSDRFSAERPKGSFSTLEIQRTEQGDSAMYLCASSFYRSPNTEAFFGQGTRLTVV.

The rearrangement uses TRBV19 and TRBJ1-5; D is possibly TRBD1 (5 bases). This CDR3 has 17 residues. Trimming took 1 base from V and 4 from J, leaving 17 bases between them. Germline CDR1 is LNHDA and CDR2 is SQIVND (reference sequence). The CDR3 loop is CASSIGAEQGGNQPQHF. Here the CDR3 DNA reads TGTGCCAGTAGTATAGGGGCGGAGCAGGGAGGGAATCAGCCCCAGCATTTT.

The chain links TRBV4-1 to TRBJ2-1; 15 bases are a match to TRBD2. After removal of 4 bases from V and 3 bases from J, the junction contained 13 bases not matched to a gene. Germline V gene data show CDR1 as MGHRA and CDR2 as YSYEKL. The CDR3 loop spans 20 amino acids. Here the CDR3 DNA reads TGCGCCAGCAGCCTCCCGGGAGGGACTAGCGGGGGGCCCCTCTACAATGAGCAGTTCTTC. This encodes CASSLPGGTSGGPLYNEQFF.

In nucleotides, the CDR3 is TGTGCCATCAGTGGCCAGGGAGGGTCAACCACAGATACGCAGTATTTT. Translated: CAISGQGGSTTDTQYF. V gene TRBV10-3 combines with J gene TRBJ2-3; 7 nucleotides align to TRBD2. Germline assignment: CDR1 ENHRY and CDR2 SYGVKD. This CDR3 is 16 amino acids long. The J segment lost 2 bases and the V segment lost 4 bases, leaving 9 bases of the junction unmatched.

CDR3 sequence reads: CASSGQGRRERYNEQFF. As DNA, the CDR3 is TGTGCCAGCAGTGGACAGGGTAGACGGGAGCGCTACAATGAGCAGTTCTTC. V and J are TRBV25-1 and TRBJ2-1; D possibly corresponds to TRBD1 (7 bases). The germline V gene encodes CDR1 MGHDK and CDR2 SYGVNS. The CDR3 spans 17 residues. Trimming took off 4 bases at V and 3 bases at J, with 19 bases between the two ends.

The gene calls are TRBV4-1 and TRBJ2-5; D remains ambiguous. Germline V gene lookup returns CDR1 MGHRA and CDR2 YSYEKL. This CDR3 has 15 residues. The V gene lost 1 base and the J gene lost 5 bases, with 14 bases spanning the gap. DNA for the CDR3: TGCGCCAGCAGCCAAGTTTTTTTGGTTGGGGAGACCCAGTACTTC. Translation gives CASSQVFLVGETQYF.

V gene TRBV30 combines with J gene TRBJ2-7; 8 bases align to TRBD2. This CDR3 contains 13 residues. Trimming removed 3 bases from V and 4 bases from J; junction bases left unmatched: 5. Germline V CDR1 and CDR2: GTSNPN, SVGIG (reference sequence). The CDR3 coding sequence is TGTGCCTGGAGGCCGGGGGGGGATTACGAGCAGTACTTC. Encoded protein: CAWRPGGDYEQYF.

The V gene is TRBV18, the J gene TRBJ2-7, with D possibly TRBD1 on 5 matching bases. The CDR3 covers 15 residues. V was pared by 2 bases and J by 0 bases, with 11 bases between. CDR1 is KGHSH and CDR2 is LQKENI in the germline V gene. The CDR3 sequence is CASSPGQGSSYEQYF. The CDR3 DNA sequence: TGTGCCAGCTCACCAGGGCAGGGTTCCTCCTACGAGCAGTACTTC.

The CDR3 region is CASSFRLTRGDTQYF. CDR3 DNA: TGTGCCAGCAGCTTCCGATTAACTAGAGGAGATACGCAGTATTTT. J is TRBJ2-3 and V is TRBV5-4, with D possibly matching TRBD2 (5 bases). The CDR3 runs 15 residues. Germline CDR1 and CDR2: SGHNT and YYREEE (reference sequence). Trimming took off 2 bases at V and 5 bases at J, with 15 bases between the two ends.

The chain has TRBV19 and TRBJ2-3, with 9 bases matching TRBD1. J gave up 0 bases and V 4 bases, and 5 bases lay outside the gene matches. The CDR3 length is 16 residues. The germline V gene encodes CDR1 LNHDA and CDR2 SQIVND (reference sequence). CDR3 loop: CASSTWTGVSTDTQYF. The CDR3 coding sequence is TGTGCCAGTAGTACCTGGACAGGGGTAAGCACAGATACGCAGTATTTT.

The chain recombines TRBV28 with TRBJ1-1; D perhaps matches TRBD1 (6 bases). V was shortened by 4 bases and J by 0 bases, with 12 bases between the two germline ends. CDR3 length equals 15 residues. The germline CDR1 and CDR2 sequences are MDHEN and SYDVKM. CDR3 in amino acids: CASSSNRAMNTEAFF. In nucleotides, the CDR3 is TGTGCCAGCAGTTCAAACAGGGCGATGAACACTGAAGCTTTCTTT.

The chain is built from TRBV11-3 and TRBJ2-2; D remains unclear. This CDR3 has 12 residues. Germline V gives CDR1 SGHNT, CDR2 YENEEA. Trimming took 7 bases from V and 2 from J, leaving 5 bases between them. The CDR3 DNA is TGTGCCAGCACCCCTAACACCGGGGAGCTGTTTTTT. Amino acid sequence: CASTPNTGELFF.

V and J are TRBV7-8 and TRBJ2-1; TRBD2 aligns across 8 bases. Per germline, CDR1 SGHVS and CDR2 FQNEAQ. The CDR3 runs to 14 residues. V trimming: 5 bases; J trimming: 9 bases; junction bases outside the gene matches: 9. The CDR3 reads CASSVTGTRGEQFF. Here the CDR3 DNA reads TGTGCCAGCAGCGTAACCGGGACTAGGGGTGAGCAGTTCTTC.

The rearrangement uses TRBV30 and TRBJ1-3; D may be TRBD1 (5 bases). Germline values: CDR1 GTSNPN, CDR2 SVGIG (reference sequence). Trimming pared 0 bases from V and 4 bases from J, leaving 13 bases between. The CDR3 totals 15 residues. The CDR3: CAWSVVWGTGNTIYF. CDR3 coding DNA: TGTGCCTGGAGTGTCGTGTGGGGGACCGGAAACACCATATATTTT.

On this clone itself: At one end, the junction sequence differs from germline, possibly due to a read error. The genes are TRBV12-5 and TRBJ1-2; D gene ambiguous. Germline V gene sequence: CDR1 LGHNT, CDR2 FRNRAP. This CDR3 is built from 12 residues. CDR3 loop: CASGFDQPSAYF. The CDR3 DNA sequence: TGTGCTAGTGGTTTCGACCAACCTAGTGCCTACTTC. Full variable domain (outside the CDR3, taken from reference TRBV12-5 and TRBJ1-2): DARVTQTPRHKVTEMGQEVTMRCQPILGHNTVFWYRQTMMQGLELLAYFRNRAPLDDSGMPKDRFSAEMPDATLATLKIQPSEPRDSAVYFCASGFDQPSAYFGSGTRLTVV.

This chain links TRBV7-9 with TRBJ2-7, with D unresolved. This CDR3 contains 16 residues. Per the germline V gene, CDR1 is SEHNR and CDR2 is FQNEAQ (reference sequence). The V and J ends lost 3 bases and 0 bases respectively, with 15 bases between them. In DNA form, the CDR3 reads TGTGCCAGCAGCTTTTTGGTAGGTCCGGGCTCCTACGAGCAGTACTTC. Its protein is CASSFLVGPGSYEQYF.

V usage is TRBV14 and J usage is TRBJ2-5; D may be TRBD2 (5 bases). This CDR3 comprises 14 residues. Germline V gene data show CDR1 as SGHDN and CDR2 as FVKESK. V lost 4 bases and J lost 5, with 14 bases in between. The CDR3 DNA sequence: TGTGCCAGCAGCCGGGGATCTAGCTGGGAGACCCAGTACTTC. Amino acids: CASSRGSSWETQYF.

The rearrangement links TRBV4-2 to TRBJ2-7; 10 bases are shared with TRBD2. Germline values: CDR1 LGHNA, CDR2 YNFKEQ. The CDR3 consists of 16 residues. The ends lost 3 bases at V and 7 bases at J; junction bases unmatched: 12. The chain's CDR3 is CASSQMLAGGALEQYF. The CDR3 DNA sequence: TGTGCCAGCAGCCAGATGTTAGCGGGGGGAGCATTAGAGCAGTACTTC.

DNA of the CDR3: TGTGCCAGCAGTGAGAACGCGGGGTCTCAGCCCCAGCATTTT. Translating gives CASSENAGSQPQHF. The chain couples TRBV2 to TRBJ1-5; unclear D gene. V was trimmed by 3 bases and J by 6 bases, leaving 12 bases between them. CDR3 size: 14 residues. In germline, CDR1 is SNHLY, CDR2 FYNNEI. Combining the CDR3 with reference TRBV2 and TRBJ1-5 gives the whole variable domain EPEVTQTPSHQVTQMGQEVILRCVPISNHLYFYWYRQILGQKVEFLVSFYNNEISEKSEIFDDQFSVERPDGSNFTLKIRSTKLEDSAMYFCASSENAGSQPQHFGDGTRLSIL.

This clone was seen once. This CDR3 reads CAMERGLESPLHF. The CDR3 coding sequence is TGTGCCATGGAGAGGGGGCTTGAATCACCCCTCCACTTT. V usage is TRBV6-4 and J usage is TRBJ1-6; 7 bases line up with TRBD1. The germline V gene has CDR1 MRHNA and CDR2 SNTAGT. V shed 10 bases, J shed 10 bases, and the junction held 10 bases outside the gene matches. The CDR3 extends over 13 amino acids.

V usage is TRBV10-3 and J usage is TRBJ2-3; 7 bases map to TRBD2. The V gene's germline CDR1 is ENHRY and CDR2 SYGVKD. The V and J ends lost 4 bases and 0 bases, in that order; junction bases with no gene match: 10. The CDR3 sequence is 17 residues long. The CDR3 DNA sequence: TGTGCCATCAGTGGGACAAGCGGGACGGGGAGCACAGATACGCAGTATTTT. Amino acids: CAISGTSGTGSTDTQYF.